Listed here is a single T cell receptor beta chain. Antigen: not known. Primers used in a second PCR of about 6 to 11 cycles were a sample-barcoded 5' primer and a J-beta primer mix. In TCRdb, the 5' RACE reads were re-called with MiXCR into one record per CDR3 protein. The profile shows some 1.8 million distinct CDR3 sequences, approximately 40% of them singletons. The sample comes from a study of blood T cells in healthy people across ages. Study results and caveats: Naive T cell percentage strongly correlated with TCR beta diversity. Estimates based on one million T cells were treated as lower bounds.

CDR3 length: 16 residues. V gave up 3 bases and J gave up 2 bases; unmatched junction bases: 10. Germline assignment: CDR1 SQVTM and CDR2 ANQGSEA. V is TRBV29-1 and J is TRBJ2-3, with 8 nucleotides matching TRBD1. Sequencing used blood. This TCR came from a human donor in good health. The CDR3 nucleotides read TGCAGCGTTGACCAGGACAGGGATACGAACACAGATACGCAGTATTTT. Its translation is CSVDQDRDTNTDTQYF.